This T cell receptor beta chain is from a study of T cells in Graves' hyperthyroidism and ophthalmopathy. This clonotype appeared many times. RNA transcripts provided the source from which TCR beta CDR3 regions were amplified. With the HTBI primer set, the TCR CDR3 went through a first round of RT-PCR. TCRdb analysed the multiplex PCR reads with MiXCR anew, one entry per CDR3 protein. The repertoire consists of hundreds of thousands of distinct CDR3 sequences, with roughly 40% occurring once and the leading ten covering about 8.9%. CDR1 is ENHRY, CDR2 SYGVKD, per germline. With 2 bases removed from V and 3 bases from J, the gap between germline ends came to 14 bases. The CDR3 runs 17 residues.

The V gene is TRBV10-3, the J gene TRBJ1-6; weak D call: TRBD1 (6 bases). The sequence came from a man aged 18 to 30 with Graves' hyperthyroidism. Material: blood. CDR3 nucleotide sequence: TGTGCCATCAGTGAGGGTACCAACAGGGACTATAATTCACCCCTCCACTTT. It yields the protein CAISEGTNRDYNSPLHF.